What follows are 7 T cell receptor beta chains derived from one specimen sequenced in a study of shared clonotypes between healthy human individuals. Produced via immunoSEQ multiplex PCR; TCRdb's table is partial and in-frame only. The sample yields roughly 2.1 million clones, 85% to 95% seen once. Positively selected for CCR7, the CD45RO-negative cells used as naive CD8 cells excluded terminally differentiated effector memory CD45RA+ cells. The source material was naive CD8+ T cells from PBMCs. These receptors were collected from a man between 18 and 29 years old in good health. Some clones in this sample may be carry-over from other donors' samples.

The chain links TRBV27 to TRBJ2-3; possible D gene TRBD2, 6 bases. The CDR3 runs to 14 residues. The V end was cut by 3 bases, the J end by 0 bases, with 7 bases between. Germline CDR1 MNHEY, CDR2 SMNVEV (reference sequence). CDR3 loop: CASSFRGSTDTQYF. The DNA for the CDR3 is TGTGCCAGCAGTTTCCGGGGGAGCACAGATACGCAGTATTTT.

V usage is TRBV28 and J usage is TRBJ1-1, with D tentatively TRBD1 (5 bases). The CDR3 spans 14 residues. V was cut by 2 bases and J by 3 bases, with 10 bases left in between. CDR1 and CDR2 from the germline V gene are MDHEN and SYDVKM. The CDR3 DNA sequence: TGTGCCAGCAGTTTACAGGGTTGGGACACTGAAGCTTTCTTT. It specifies CASSLQGWDTEAFF. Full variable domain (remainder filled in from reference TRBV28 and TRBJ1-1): DVKVTQSSRYLVKRTGEKVFLECVQDMDHENMFWYRQDPGLGLRLIYFSYDVKMKEKGDIPEGYSVSREKKERFSLILESASTNQTSMYLCASSLQGWDTEAFFGQGTRLTVV.

CDR3 region: CATSRGGGAYNEQFF. Written as DNA, the CDR3 is TGTGCCACCAGCAGAGGAGGGGGCGCCTACAATGAGCAGTTCTTC. J is TRBJ2-1 and V is TRBV15; 7 bases line up with TRBD1. Trimming removed 1 base from V and 2 bases from J; junction bases left unmatched: 2. The CDR3 totals 15 residues. Germline values: CDR1 LNHNV, CDR2 YYDKDF (reference sequence).

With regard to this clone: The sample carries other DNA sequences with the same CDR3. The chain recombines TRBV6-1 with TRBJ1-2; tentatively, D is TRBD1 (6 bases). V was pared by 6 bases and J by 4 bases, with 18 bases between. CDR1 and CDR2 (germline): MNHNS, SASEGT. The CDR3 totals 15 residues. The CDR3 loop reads CASRIQTGWGYGYTF. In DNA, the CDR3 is TGTGCCAGCAGAATTCAGACAGGTTGGGGCTATGGCTACACCTTC.

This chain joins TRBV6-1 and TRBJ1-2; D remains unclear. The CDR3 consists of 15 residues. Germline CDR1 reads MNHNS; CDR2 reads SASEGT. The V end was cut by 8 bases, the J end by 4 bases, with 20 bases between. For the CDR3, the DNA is TGTGCCAGCCAGCAAGGGAAGAACCAAGGCTATGGCTACACCTTC. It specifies CASQQGKNQGYGYTF.

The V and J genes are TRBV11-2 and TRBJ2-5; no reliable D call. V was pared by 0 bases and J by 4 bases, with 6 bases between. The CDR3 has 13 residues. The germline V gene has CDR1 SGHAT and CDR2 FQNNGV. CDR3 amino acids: CASSLDPRETQYF. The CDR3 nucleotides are TGTGCCAGCAGCTTAGATCCTCGAGAGACCCAGTACTTC.

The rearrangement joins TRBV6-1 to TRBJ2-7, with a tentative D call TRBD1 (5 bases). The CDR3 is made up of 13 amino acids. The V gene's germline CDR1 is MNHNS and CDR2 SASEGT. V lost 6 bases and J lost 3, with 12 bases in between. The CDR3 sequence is CASRERGNYEQYF. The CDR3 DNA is TGTGCCAGCAGGGAAAGGGGAAACTACGAGCAGTACTTC.